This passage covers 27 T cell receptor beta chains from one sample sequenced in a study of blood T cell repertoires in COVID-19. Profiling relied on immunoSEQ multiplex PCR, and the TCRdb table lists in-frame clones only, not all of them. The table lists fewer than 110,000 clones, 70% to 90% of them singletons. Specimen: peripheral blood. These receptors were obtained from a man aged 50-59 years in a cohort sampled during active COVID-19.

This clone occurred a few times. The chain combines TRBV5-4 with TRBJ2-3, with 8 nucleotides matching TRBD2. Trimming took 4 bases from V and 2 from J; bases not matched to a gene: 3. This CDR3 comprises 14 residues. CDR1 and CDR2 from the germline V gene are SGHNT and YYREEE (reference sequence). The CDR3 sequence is CASSREGPTDTQYF. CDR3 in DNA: TGTGCCAGCAGCCGGGAGGGACCCACAGATACGCAGTATTTT.

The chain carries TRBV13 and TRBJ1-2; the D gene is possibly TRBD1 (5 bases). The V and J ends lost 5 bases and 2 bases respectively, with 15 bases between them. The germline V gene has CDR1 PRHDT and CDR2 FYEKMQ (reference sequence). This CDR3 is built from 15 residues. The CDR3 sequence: CASSIRQRPNYGYTF. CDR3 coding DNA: TGTGCCAGCAGCATCCGACAGCGACCAAACTATGGCTACACCTTC.

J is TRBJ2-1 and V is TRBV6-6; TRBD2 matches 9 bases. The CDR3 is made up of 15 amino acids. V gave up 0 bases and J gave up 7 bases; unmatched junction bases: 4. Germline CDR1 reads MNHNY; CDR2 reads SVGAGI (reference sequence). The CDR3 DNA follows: TGTGCCAGCAGTTACTCCGGAAGCGGGGGGAATGAGCAGTTCTTC. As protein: CASSYSGSGGNEQFF.

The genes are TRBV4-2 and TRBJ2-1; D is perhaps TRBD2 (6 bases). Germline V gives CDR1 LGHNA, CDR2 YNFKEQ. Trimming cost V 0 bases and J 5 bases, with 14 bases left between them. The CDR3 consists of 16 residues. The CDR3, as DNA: TGTGCCAGCAGCCAAGAGTGGAGGGGAAATGACAATGAGCAGTTCTTC. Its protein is CASSQEWRGNDNEQFF.

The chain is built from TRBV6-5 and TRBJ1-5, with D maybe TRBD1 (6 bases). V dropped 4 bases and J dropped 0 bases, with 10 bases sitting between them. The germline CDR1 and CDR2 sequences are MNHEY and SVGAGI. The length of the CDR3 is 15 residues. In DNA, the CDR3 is TGTGCCAGCAGTTCCGACAGGAATAGCAATCAGCCCCAGCATTTT. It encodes CASSSDRNSNQPQHF.

The CDR3 loop is CASSERTGKYNEQFF. CDR3 bases: TGTGCCAGCAGCGAGCGGACGGGAAAATACAATGAGCAGTTCTTC. The V and J genes are TRBV9 and TRBJ2-1, with D tentatively TRBD2 (5 bases). The CDR3 totals 15 residues. Germline values: CDR1 SGDLS, CDR2 YYNGEE. V was cut by 3 bases and J by 4 bases, with 14 bases left in between.

The CDR3, as DNA: TGTGCCAGCAGTTTCCTAATAGTTTCCCCCCTCCACTTT. Translating it yields CASSFLIVSPLHF. This chain links TRBV12-3 or TRBV12-4 with TRBJ1-6; D unclear. Trimming pared 3 bases from V and 13 bases from J, leaving 13 bases between. This CDR3 has 13 amino acids.

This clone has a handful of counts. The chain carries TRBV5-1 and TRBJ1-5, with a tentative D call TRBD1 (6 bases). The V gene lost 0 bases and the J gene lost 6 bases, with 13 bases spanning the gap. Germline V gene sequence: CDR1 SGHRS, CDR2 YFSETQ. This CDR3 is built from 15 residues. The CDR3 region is CASSLGSGASQPQHF. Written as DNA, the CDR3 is TGCGCCAGCAGCTTGGGTTCAGGGGCCAGTCAGCCCCAGCATTTT.

CDR3 nucleotide sequence: TGTGCCAGCAGTGGACCGAGGGAAGGCACTGAAGCTTTCTTT. This encodes CASSGPREGTEAFF. The V and J genes are TRBV2 and TRBJ1-1; no definite D call. The germline V and J ends were trimmed by 4 bases and 4 bases, with 13 bases remaining between them. The CDR3 covers 14 residues. CDR1 is SNHLY, CDR2 FYNNEI, per germline.

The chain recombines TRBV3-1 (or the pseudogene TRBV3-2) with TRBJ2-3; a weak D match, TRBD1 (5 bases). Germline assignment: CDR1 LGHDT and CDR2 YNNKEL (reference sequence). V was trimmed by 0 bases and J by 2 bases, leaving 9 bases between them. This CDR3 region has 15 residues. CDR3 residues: CASSQEYRYTDTQYF. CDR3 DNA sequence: TGTGCCAGCAGCCAAGAATACAGGTACACAGATACGCAGTATTTT.

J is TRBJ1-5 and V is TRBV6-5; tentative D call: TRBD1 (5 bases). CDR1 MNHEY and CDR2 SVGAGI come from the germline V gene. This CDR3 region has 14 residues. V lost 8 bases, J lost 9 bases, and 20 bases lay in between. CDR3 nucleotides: TGTGCCAGCCGAAGCGGGGGAACCCTTTCGCCCCAGCATTTT. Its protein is CASRSGGTLSPQHF.

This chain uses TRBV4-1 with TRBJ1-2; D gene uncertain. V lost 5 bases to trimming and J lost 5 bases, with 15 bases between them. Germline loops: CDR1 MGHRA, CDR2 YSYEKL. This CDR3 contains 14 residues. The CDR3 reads CASSSLLREYGYTF. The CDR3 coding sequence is TGCGCCAGCAGCTCCCTCCTCCGAGAATATGGCTACACCTTC.

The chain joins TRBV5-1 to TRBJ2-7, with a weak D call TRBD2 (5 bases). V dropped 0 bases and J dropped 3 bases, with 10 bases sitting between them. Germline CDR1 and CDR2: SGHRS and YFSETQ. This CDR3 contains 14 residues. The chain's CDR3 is CASSLEDYSYEQYF. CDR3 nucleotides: TGCGCCAGCAGCTTGGAAGACTATAGCTACGAGCAGTACTTC.

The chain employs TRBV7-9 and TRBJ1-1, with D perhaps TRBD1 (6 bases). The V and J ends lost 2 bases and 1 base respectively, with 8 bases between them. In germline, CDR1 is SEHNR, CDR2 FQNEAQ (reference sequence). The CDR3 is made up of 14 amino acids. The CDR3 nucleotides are TGTGCCAGCAGCTTAACAGGGCAGAACACTGAAGCTTTCTTT. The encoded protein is CASSLTGQNTEAFF.

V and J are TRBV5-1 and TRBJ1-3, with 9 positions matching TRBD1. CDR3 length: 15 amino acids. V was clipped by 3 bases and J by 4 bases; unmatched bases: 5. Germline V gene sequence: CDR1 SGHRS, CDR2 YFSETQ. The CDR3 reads CASSSGQGSGNTIYF. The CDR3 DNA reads TGCGCCAGCAGCTCGGGACAGGGATCCGGAAACACCATATATTTT.

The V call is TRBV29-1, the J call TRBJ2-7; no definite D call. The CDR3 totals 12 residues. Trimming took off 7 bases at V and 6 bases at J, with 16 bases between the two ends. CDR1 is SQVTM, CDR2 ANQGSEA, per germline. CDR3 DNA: TGCAGCGGATCAAAGACAAAAGGCGAGCAGTACTTC. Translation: CSGSKTKGEQYF.

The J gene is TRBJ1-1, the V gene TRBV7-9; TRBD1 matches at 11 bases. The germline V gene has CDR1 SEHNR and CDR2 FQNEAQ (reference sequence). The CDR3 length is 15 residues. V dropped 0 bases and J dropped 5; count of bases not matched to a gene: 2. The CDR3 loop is CASSLAGQGGTEAFF. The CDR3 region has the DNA TGTGCCAGCAGCTTAGCGGGACAGGGGGGTACTGAAGCTTTCTTT.

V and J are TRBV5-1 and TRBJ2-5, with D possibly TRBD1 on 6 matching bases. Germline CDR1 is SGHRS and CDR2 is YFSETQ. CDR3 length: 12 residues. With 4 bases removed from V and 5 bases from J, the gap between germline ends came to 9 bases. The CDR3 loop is CASSRDTETQYF. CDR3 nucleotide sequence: TGCGCCAGCAGCAGGGACACGGAGACCCAGTACTTC.

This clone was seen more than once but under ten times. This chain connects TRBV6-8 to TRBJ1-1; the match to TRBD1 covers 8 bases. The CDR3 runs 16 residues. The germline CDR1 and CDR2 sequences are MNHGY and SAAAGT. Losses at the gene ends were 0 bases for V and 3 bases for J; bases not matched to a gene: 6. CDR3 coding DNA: TGTGCCAGCAGTTACTCGACAGGGGAGGAGGACACTGAAGCTTTCTTT. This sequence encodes CASSYSTGEEDTEAFF.

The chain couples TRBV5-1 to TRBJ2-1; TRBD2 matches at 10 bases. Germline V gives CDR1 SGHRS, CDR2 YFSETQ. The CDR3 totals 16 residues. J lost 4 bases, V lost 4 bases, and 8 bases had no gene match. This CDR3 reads CASSVQAGGYYNEQFF. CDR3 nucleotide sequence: TGCGCCAGCAGCGTCCAAGCGGGGGGGTATTACAATGAGCAGTTCTTC.

The DNA of the CDR3 is TGCAGCGCCCCCGGGGACTGGGGCACAGATACGCAGTATTTT. It is translated as CSAPGDWGTDTQYF. V and J are TRBV29-1 and TRBJ2-3, with D perhaps matching TRBD2 (6 bases). The CDR3 sequence is 14 residues long. From germline, CDR1 is SQVTM and CDR2 ANQGSEA. V was cut by 7 bases and J by 1 base, with 15 bases left in between.

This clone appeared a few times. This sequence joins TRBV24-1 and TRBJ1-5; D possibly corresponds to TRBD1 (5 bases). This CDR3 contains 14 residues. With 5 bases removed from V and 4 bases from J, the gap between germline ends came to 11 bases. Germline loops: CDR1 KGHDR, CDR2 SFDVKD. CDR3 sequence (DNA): TGTGCCACCAGTGCATTGGGGCTGAATCAGCCCCAGCATTTT. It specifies CATSALGLNQPQHF.

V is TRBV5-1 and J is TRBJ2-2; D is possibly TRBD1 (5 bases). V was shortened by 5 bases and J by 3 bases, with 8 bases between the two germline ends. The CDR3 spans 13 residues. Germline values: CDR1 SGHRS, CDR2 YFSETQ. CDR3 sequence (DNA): TGCGCCAGCAGGGTAGGGGACACCGGGGAGCTGTTTTTT. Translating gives CASRVGDTGELFF.

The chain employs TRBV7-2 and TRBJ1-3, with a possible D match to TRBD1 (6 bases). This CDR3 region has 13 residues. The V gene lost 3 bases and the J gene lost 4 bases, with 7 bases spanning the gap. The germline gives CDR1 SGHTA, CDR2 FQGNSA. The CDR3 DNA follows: TGTGCCAGCAGCTTTGGACAGGGAAACACCATATATTTT. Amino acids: CASSFGQGNTIYF.

The CDR3 sequence is CASSKTGSSSGNTIYF. As DNA, the CDR3 is TGTGCCAGCAGTAAAACCGGGTCTTCCTCTGGAAACACCATATATTTT. The chain links TRBV5-6 to TRBJ1-3; D remains unclear. This CDR3 is 16 amino acids long. Trimming removed 5 bases from V and 0 bases from J, with 15 bases in between. Germline assignment: CDR1 SGHDT and CDR2 YYEEEE. Complete variable domain (other parts from reference TRBV5-6 and TRBJ1-3): DAGVTQSPTHLIKTRGQQVTLRCSPKSGHDTVSWYQQALGQGPQFIFQYYEEEERQRGNFPDRFSGHQFPNYSSELNVNALLLGDSALYLCASSKTGSSSGNTIYFGEGSWLTVV.

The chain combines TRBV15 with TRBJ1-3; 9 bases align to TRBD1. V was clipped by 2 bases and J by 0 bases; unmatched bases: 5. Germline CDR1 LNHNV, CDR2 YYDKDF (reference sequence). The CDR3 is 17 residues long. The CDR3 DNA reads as TGTGCCACCAGCAGAAAGACAGGGGGAGCCTCTGGAAACACCATATATTTT. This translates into CATSRKTGGASGNTIYF.

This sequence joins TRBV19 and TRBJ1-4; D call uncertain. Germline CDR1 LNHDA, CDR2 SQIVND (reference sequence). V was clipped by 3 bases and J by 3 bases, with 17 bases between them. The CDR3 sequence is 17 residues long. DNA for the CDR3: TGTGCCAGTAGTATTCATCCCGCCCGGTCGGCTAATGAAAAACTGTTTTTT. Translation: CASSIHPARSANEKLFF.